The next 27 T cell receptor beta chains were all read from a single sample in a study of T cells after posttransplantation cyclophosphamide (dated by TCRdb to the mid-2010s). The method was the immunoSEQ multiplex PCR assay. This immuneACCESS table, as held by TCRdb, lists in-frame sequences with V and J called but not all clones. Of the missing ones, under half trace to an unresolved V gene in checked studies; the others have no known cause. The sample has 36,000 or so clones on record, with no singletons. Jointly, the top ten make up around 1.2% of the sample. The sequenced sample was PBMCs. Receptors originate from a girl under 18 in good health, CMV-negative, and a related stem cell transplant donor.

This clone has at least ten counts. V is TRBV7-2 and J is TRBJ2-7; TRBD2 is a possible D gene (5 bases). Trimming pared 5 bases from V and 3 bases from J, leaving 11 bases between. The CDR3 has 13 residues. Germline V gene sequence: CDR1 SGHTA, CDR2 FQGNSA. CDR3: CASSRNRDYEQYF. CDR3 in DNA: TGTGCCAGCAGCCGAAATCGGGACTACGAGCAGTACTTC.

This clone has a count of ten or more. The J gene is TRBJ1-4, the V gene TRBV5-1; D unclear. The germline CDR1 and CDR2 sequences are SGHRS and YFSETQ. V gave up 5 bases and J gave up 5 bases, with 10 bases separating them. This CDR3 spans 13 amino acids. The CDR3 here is CASRPVGNEKLFF. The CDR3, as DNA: TGCGCCAGCAGACCGGTCGGGAATGAAAAACTGTTTTTT.

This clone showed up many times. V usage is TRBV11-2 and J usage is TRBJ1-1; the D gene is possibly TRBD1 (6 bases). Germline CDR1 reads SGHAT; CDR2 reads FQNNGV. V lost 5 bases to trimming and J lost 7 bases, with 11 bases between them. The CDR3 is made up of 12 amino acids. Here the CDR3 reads CASSLGAVEAFF. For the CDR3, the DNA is TGTGCCAGCAGCCTGGGGGCAGTTGAAGCTTTCTTT.

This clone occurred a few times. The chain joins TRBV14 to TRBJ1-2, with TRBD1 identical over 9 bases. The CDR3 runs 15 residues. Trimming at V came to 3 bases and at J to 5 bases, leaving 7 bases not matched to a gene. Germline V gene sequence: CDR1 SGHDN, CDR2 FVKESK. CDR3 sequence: CASSHKTGTGYGYTF. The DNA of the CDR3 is TGTGCCAGCAGCCATAAAACCGGGACAGGGTATGGCTACACCTTC.

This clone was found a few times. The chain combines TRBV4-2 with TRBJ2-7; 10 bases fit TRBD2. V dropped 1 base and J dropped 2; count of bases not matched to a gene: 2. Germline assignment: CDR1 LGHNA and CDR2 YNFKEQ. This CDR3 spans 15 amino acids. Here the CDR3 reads CASSQGTSGAYEQYF. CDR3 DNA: TGTGCCAGCAGCCAAGGGACTAGCGGCGCCTACGAGCAGTACTTC.

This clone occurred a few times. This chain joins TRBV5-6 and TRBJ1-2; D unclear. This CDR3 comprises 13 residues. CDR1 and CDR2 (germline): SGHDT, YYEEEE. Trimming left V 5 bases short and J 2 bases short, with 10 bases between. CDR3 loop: CASRSTANYGYTF. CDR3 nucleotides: TGTGCCAGCAGGTCAACAGCCAACTATGGCTACACCTTC.

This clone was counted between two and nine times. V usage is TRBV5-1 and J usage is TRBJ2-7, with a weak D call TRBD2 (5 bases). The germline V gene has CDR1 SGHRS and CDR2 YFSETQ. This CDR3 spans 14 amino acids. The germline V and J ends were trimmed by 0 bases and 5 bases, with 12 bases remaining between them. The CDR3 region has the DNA TGCGCCAGCAGCTTGGGGTTAGCGCCCCACGAGCAGTACTTC. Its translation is CASSLGLAPHEQYF. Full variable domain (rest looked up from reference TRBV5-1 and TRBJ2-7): KAGVTQTPRYLIKTRGQQVTLSCSPISGHRSVSWYQQTPGQGLQFLFEYFSETQRNKGNFPGRFSGRQFSNSRSEMNVSTLELGDSALYLCASSLGLAPHEQYFGPGTRLTVT.

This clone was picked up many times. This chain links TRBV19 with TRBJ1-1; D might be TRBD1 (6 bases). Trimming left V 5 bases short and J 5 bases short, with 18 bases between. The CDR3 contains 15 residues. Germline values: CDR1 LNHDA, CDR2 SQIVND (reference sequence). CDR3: CASSAPVGAPTEAFF. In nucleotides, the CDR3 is TGTGCCAGTAGTGCCCCCGTGGGGGCGCCTACTGAAGCTTTCTTT.

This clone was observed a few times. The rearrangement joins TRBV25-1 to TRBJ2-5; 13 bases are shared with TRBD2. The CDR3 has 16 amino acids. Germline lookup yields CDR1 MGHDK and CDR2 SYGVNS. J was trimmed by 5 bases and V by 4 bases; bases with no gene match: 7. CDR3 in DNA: TGTGCCAGCAGTGCTTGGACTAGCGGGGGCGGGGAGACCCAGTACTTC. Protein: CASSAWTSGGGETQYF.

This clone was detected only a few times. The CDR3 DNA sequence: TGTGCCAGCGCCCGGGCGGGGGACTACAATGAGCAGTTCTTC. It codes for CASARAGDYNEQFF. V usage is TRBV9 and J usage is TRBJ2-1, with 7 bases aligning to TRBD2. V shed 7 bases and J 3 bases; nucleotides not matched to a gene: 7. The CDR3 length is 14 residues. In germline, CDR1 is SGDLS, CDR2 YYNGEE.

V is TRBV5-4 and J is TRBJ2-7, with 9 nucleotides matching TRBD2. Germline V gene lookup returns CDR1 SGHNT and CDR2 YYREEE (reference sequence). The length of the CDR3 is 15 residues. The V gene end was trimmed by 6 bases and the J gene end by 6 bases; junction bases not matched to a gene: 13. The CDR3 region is CASISEAGGPREQYF. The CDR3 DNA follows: TGTGCCAGCATTAGCGAGGCGGGGGGGCCGCGCGAGCAGTACTTC.

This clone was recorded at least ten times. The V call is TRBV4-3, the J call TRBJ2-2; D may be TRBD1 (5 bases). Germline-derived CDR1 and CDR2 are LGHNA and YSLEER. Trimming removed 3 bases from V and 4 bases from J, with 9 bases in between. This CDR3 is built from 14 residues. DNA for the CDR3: TGCGCCAGCAGCCAGGGCAGGGCCACCGGGGAGCTGTTTTTT. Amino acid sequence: CASSQGRATGELFF.

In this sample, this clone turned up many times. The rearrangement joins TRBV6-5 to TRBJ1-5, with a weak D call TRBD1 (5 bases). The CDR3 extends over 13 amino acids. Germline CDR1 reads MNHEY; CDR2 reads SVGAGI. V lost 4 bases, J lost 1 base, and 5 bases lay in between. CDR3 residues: CASSSGSNQPQHF. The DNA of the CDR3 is TGTGCCAGCAGTTCAGGGAGCAATCAGCCCCAGCATTTT.

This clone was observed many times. This CDR3 is CAWMIQSGANVLTF. The DNA for the CDR3 is TGTGCCTGGATGATACAGTCTGGGGCCAACGTCCTGACTTTC. J is TRBJ2-6 and V is TRBV30; D not resolved. The V end was cut by 4 bases, the J end by 1 base, with 8 bases between. The germline V gene encodes CDR1 GTSNPN and CDR2 SVGIG (reference sequence). The CDR3 spans 14 residues.

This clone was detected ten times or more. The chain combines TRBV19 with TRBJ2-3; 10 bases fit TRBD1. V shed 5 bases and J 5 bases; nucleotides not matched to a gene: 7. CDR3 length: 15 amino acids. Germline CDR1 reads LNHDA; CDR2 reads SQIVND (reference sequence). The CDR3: CASSPGQGRGDTQYF. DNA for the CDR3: TGTGCCAGTAGTCCGGGACAGGGGCGTGGAGATACGCAGTATTTT. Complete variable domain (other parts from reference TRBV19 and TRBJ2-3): DGGITQSPKYLFRKEGQNVTLSCEQNLNHDAMYWYRQDPGQGLRLIYYSQIVNDFQKGDIAEGYSVSREKKESFPLTVTSAQKNPTAFYLCASSPGQGRGDTQYFGPGTRLTVL.

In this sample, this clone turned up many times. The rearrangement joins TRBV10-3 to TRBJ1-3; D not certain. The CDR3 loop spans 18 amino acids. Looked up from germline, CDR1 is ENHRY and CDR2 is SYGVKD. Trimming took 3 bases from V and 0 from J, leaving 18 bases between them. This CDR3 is CAISDSSFPVLSGNTIYF. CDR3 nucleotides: TGTGCCATCAGTGACTCCTCTTTCCCGGTCCTCTCTGGAAACACCATATATTTT.

CDR3 sequence reads: CASSLGLAGGRSPPETQYF. The DNA for the CDR3 is TGCGCCAGCAGCTTGGGACTAGCGGGGGGGCGTAGCCCACCAGAGACCCAGTACTTC. The chain employs TRBV5-1 and TRBJ2-5, with TRBD2 matching 14 bases. Looked up from germline, CDR1 is SGHRS and CDR2 is YFSETQ. The length of the CDR3 is 19 residues. Trimming at V came to 0 bases and at J to 4 bases, leaving 11 bases not matched to a gene.

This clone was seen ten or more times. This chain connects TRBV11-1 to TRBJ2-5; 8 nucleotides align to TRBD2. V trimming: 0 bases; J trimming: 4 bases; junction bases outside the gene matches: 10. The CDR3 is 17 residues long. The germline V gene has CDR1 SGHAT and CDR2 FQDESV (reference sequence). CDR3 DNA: TGTGCCAGCAGCTTAGCTGTGTCTAGCGGGTTCGGAGAGACCCAGTACTTC. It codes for CASSLAVSSGFGETQYF.

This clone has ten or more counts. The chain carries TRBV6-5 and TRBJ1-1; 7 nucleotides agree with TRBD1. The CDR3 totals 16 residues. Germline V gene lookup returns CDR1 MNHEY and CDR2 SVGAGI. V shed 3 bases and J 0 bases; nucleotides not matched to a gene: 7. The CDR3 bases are TGTGCCAGCAGTTATGGTACAGGGGATCTGAACACTGAAGCTTTCTTT. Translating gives CASSYGTGDLNTEAFF.

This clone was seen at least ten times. The CDR3 DNA reads as TGTGCCAGCAGCTCTATAGCGGGGGGGTTTTATGAGCAGTTCTTC. It is translated as CASSSIAGGFYEQFF. The rearrangement uses TRBV7-9 and TRBJ2-1; 11 bases map to TRBD2. The germline CDR1 and CDR2 sequences are SEHNR and FQNEAQ (reference sequence). The CDR3 has 15 amino acids. With 4 bases clipped from V and 8 bases from J, the junction kept 7 bases outside the gene matches.

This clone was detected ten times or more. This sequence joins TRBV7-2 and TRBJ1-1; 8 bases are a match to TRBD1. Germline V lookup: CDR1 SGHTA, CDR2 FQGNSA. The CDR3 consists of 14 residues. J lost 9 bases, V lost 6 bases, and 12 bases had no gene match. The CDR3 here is CASREGQVPIKAFF. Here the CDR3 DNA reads TGTGCCAGCAGGGAGGGACAGGTCCCGATCAAAGCTTTCTTT.

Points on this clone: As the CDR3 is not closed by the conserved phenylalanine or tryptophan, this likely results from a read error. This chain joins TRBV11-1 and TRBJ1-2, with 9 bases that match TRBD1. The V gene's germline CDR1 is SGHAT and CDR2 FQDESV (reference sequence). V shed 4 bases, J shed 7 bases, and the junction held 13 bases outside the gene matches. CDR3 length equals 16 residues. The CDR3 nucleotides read TGTGCCAGCAGCTCTCCCGGGACAGGGAAACTAGGTGGCTACACCGTC. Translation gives CASSSPGTGKLGGYTV.

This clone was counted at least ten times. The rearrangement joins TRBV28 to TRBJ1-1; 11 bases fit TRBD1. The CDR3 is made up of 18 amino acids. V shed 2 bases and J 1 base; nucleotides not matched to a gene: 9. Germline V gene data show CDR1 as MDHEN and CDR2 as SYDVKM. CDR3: CASSLPPGQGVGNTEAFF. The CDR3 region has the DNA TGTGCCAGCAGTTTACCTCCGGGACAGGGGGTGGGGAACACTGAAGCTTTCTTT.

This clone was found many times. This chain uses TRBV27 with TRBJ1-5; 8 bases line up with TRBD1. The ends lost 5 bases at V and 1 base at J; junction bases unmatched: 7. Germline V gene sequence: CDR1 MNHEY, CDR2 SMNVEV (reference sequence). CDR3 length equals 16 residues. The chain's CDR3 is CASSPRTGSSNQPQHF. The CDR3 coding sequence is TGTGCCAGCAGTCCGAGGACAGGGTCGAGCAATCAGCCCCAGCATTTT.

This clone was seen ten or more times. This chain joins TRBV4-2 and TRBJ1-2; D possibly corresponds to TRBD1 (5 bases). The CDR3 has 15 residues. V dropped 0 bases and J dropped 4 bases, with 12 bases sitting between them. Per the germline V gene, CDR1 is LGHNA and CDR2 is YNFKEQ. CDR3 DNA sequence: TGTGCCAGCAGCCAAGATACGACAGACATCTATGGCTACACCTTC. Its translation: CASSQDTTDIYGYTF.

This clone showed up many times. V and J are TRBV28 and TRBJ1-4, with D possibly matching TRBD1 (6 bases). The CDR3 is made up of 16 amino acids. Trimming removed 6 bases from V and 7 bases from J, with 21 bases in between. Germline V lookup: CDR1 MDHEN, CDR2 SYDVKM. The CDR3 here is CASSPLSQGRVEKLFF. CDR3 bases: TGTGCCAGCAGCCCACTGTCTCAGGGGCGGGTTGAAAAACTGTTTTTT.

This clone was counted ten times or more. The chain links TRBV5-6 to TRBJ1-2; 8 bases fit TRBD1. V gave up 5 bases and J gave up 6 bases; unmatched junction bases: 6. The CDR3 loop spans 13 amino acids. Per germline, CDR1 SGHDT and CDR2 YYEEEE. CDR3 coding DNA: TGTGCCAGCAGTCGGGACAGGCGAAATGGCTACACCTTC. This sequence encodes CASSRDRRNGYTF.